The entry below describes one TCR beta chain. The data were obtained in a study of blood T cells in healthy people across ages. This CDR3 comprises 13 residues. V dropped 3 bases and J dropped 10 bases, with 13 bases sitting between them. The V gene's germline CDR1 is LGHNA and CDR2 YSLEER. Then a second PCR, running roughly 7 to 11 cycles, was carried out with a sample-barcoded 5' primer and a J-beta primer mix. One entry per CDR3 protein results from TCRdb running MiXCR on the 5' RACE reads. The sample shows fewer than 950,000 distinct CDR3 sequences, 35% to 40% of them seen only once. This chain uses TRBV4-3 with TRBJ2-1; weak D call: TRBD1 (6 bases). Sequenced input: blood. This TCR came from a young man in good health. CDR3 protein: CASSQDTGWEQFF. The CDR3 region has the DNA TGCGCCAGCAGCCAGGATACAGGGTGGGAGCAGTTCTTC.